A single sample gave rise to the 17 T cell receptor beta chains below, sequenced in a study of blood T cell repertoires in COVID-19. Here immunoSEQ multiplex PCR was the method, and the copy in TCRdb shows in-frame clones only, minus some. The table includes 150,000 to 200,000 clones, 84% detected once. The sequencing input was PBMCs or T cells enriched from blood (not recorded which). These receptors all come from a man aged 45-65 years who had recovered from COVID-19.

The J gene is TRBJ1-5, the V gene TRBV3-1 (or the pseudogene TRBV3-2), with no clear D. Germline lookup yields CDR1 LGHDT and CDR2 YNNKEL (reference sequence). The V gene lost 0 bases and the J gene lost 7 bases, with 13 bases spanning the gap. The CDR3 has 15 amino acids. This CDR3 reads CASSQDIVPGQPQHF. In DNA, the CDR3 is TGTGCCAGCAGCCAAGATATCGTGCCGGGGCAGCCCCAGCATTTT.

The chain carries TRBV5-1 and TRBJ2-2; 9 bases agree with TRBD2. CDR3 length equals 14 residues. Germline-derived CDR1 and CDR2 are SGHRS and YFSETQ. Trimming took 5 bases from V and 4 from J; bases not matched to a gene: 3. This CDR3 reads CASSSGGGTGELFF. The CDR3 DNA sequence: TGCGCCAGCAGTAGCGGGGGTGGCACCGGGGAGCTGTTTTTT.

The genes are TRBV7-9 and TRBJ1-2; 9 positions agree with TRBD1. Trimming removed 3 bases from V and 5 bases from J; junction bases left unmatched: 7. The CDR3 spans 15 residues. Per the germline V gene, CDR1 is SEHNR and CDR2 is FQNEAQ (reference sequence). The CDR3 reads CASSFSGTGTYGYTF. The CDR3 DNA follows: TGTGCCAGCAGCTTCTCCGGGACAGGGACATATGGCTACACCTTC.

This chain uses TRBV7-9 with TRBJ1-1; D not certain. From germline, CDR1 is SEHNR and CDR2 FQNEAQ (reference sequence). V was shortened by 1 base and J by 3 bases, with 12 bases between the two germline ends. There are 15 residues in the CDR3. The CDR3 coding sequence is TGTGCCAGCAGCTTAGTTGCGGTGCGGGACACTGAAGCTTTCTTT. Amino acid sequence: CASSLVAVRDTEAFF.

The chain is built from TRBV5-3 and TRBJ2-1; TRBD2 matches 10 bases. TRBV5-3 is treated as an ORF (open reading frame) with a function not yet certain. The ends lost 7 bases at V and 6 bases at J; junction bases unmatched: 7. This CDR3 has 14 residues. The CDR3, as DNA: TGTGCCAGATGTCGGCTAGCGGGGGTCAATGAGCAGTTCTTC. Translation: CARCRLAGVNEQFF.

J is TRBJ2-7 and V is TRBV11-1, with 7 nucleotides matching TRBD1. The ends lost 3 bases at V and 3 bases at J; junction bases unmatched: 5. Germline CDR1 and CDR2: SGHAT and FQDESV (reference sequence). The CDR3 length is 14 residues. DNA for the CDR3: TGTGCCAGCAGCTTGAGACAGGGCCACTACGAGCAGTACTTC. It translates to CASSLRQGHYEQYF.

The rearrangement uses TRBV5-1 and TRBJ2-5, with D possibly being TRBD1 (5 bases). Germline values: CDR1 SGHRS, CDR2 YFSETQ. The CDR3 is 15 amino acids. Trimming pared 4 bases from V and 1 base from J, leaving 14 bases between. This chain's CDR3 is CASSLSWGIQETQYF. Here the CDR3 DNA reads TGCGCCAGCAGCCTTTCTTGGGGCATCCAAGAGACCCAGTACTTC.

Of note for this clone: One junction end disagrees with the germline gene, perhaps due to a read error. The chain recombines TRBV7-9 with TRBJ1-5; D remains unclear. The CDR3 is 15 residues long. CDR1 and CDR2 (germline): SEHNR, FQNEAQ (reference sequence). This CDR3 is CASSFAWGSDQPQHF. For the CDR3, the DNA is TGTGCCAGCAGCTTTGCGTGGGGTAGCGATCAGCCCCAGCATTTT.

The DNA of the CDR3 is TGTGCCAGCAGATCGACAGGGGTTAGCAATCAGCCCCAGCATTTT. Its translation is CASRSTGVSNQPQHF. This chain joins TRBV28 and TRBJ1-5, with 8 bases that match TRBD1. This CDR3 is 15 amino acids long. Germline assignment: CDR1 MDHEN and CDR2 SYDVKM. With V trimmed by 6 bases and J by 0 bases, 4 bases remained unmatched.

This chain links TRBV9 with TRBJ1-2; the D gene is possibly TRBD1 (6 bases). This CDR3 is 13 amino acids long. Germline CDR1 SGDLS, CDR2 YYNGEE. The germline V and J ends were trimmed by 4 bases and 2 bases, with 9 bases remaining between them. The CDR3 reads CASSHGQNYGYTF. CDR3 bases: TGTGCCAGCAGCCACGGACAGAACTATGGCTACACCTTC.

The chain joins TRBV7-2 to TRBJ1-2; TRBD1 is a possible D gene (6 bases). The V gene lost 5 bases and the J gene lost 4 bases, with 17 bases spanning the gap. CDR1 and CDR2 (germline): SGHTA, FQGNSA. CDR3 length: 15 residues. The CDR3 is CASSLSSEGGYGYTF. In DNA form, the CDR3 reads TGTGCCAGCAGCCTGTCATCGGAAGGGGGCTATGGCTACACCTTC.

This sequence joins TRBV11-3 and TRBJ2-1; 9 nucleotides match TRBD2. CDR1 and CDR2 from the germline V gene are SGHNT and YENEEA. CDR3 length: 15 residues. With 4 bases clipped from V and 7 bases from J, the junction kept 8 bases outside the gene matches. This chain's CDR3 is CASSSGRGGRNEQFF. The CDR3 coding sequence is TGTGCCAGCAGCTCGGGGCGGGGGGGCCGAAATGAGCAGTTCTTC.

V is TRBV3-1 (or the pseudogene TRBV3-2) and J is TRBJ1-1; no definite D call. V lost 0 bases, J lost 8 bases, and 10 bases lay in between. CDR1 and CDR2 from the germline V gene are LGHDT and YNNKEL (reference sequence). CDR3 length: 13 amino acids. The CDR3 sequence is CASSQDFSREAFF. The CDR3 DNA sequence: TGTGCCAGCAGCCAAGATTTCAGCAGGGAAGCTTTCTTT.

V is TRBV6-5 and J is TRBJ1-5, with D maybe TRBD1 (5 bases). V lost 4 bases to trimming and J lost 5 bases, with 9 bases between them. Germline V gene data show CDR1 as MNHEY and CDR2 as SVGAGI. The CDR3 length is 13 residues. As DNA, the CDR3 is TGTGCCAGCAGTTTCGACAGATATCAGCCCCAGCATTTT. This translates into CASSFDRYQPQHF.

This clone is a singleton in its sample. The genes are TRBV5-1 and TRBJ1-1, with TRBD1 identical over 9 bases. V gave up 2 bases and J gave up 1 base; unmatched junction bases: 6. Germline V gene lookup returns CDR1 SGHRS and CDR2 YFSETQ. CDR3 length equals 16 residues. CDR3 DNA: TGCGCCAGCAGCTTTGGACAGGGGCCAGCGAACACTGAAGCTTTCTTT. It is translated as CASSFGQGPANTEAFF.

This rearrangement joins TRBV4-1 to TRBJ2-7, with 10 positions matching TRBD1. V trimming: 4 bases; J trimming: 1 base; junction bases outside the gene matches: 10. There are 17 residues in the CDR3. Germline V gene data show CDR1 as MGHRA and CDR2 as YSYEKL. This CDR3 reads CASSLQPTGQGSYEQYF. CDR3 sequence (DNA): TGCGCCAGCAGCCTACAGCCTACGGGACAGGGGTCCTACGAGCAGTACTTC.

In DNA, the CDR3 is TGTGCCACCAGTTATCGACAGGGAAAGAACACTGAAGCTTTCTTT. Residues: CATSYRQGKNTEAFF. The chain has TRBV15 and TRBJ1-1, with TRBD1 matching over 7 bases. J gave up 1 base and V 6 bases, and 8 bases lay outside the gene matches. Germline assignment: CDR1 LNHNV and CDR2 YYDKDF (reference sequence). The CDR3 has 15 residues. Filled out from reference TRBV15 and TRBJ1-1, the complete variable domain reads DAMVIQNPRYQVTQFGKPVTLSCSQTLNHNVMYWYQQKSSQAPKLLFHYYDKDFNNEADTPDNFQSRRPNTSFCFLDIRSPGLGDTAMYLCATSYRQGKNTEAFFGQGTRLTVV.